This T cell receptor (beta chain) was sequenced during a study of PD-L1 blockade in urothelial cancer. For the study at large: Patients with male sex and bladder-origin urothelial cancer accounted for about 90% of the 29 enrolled.

Concerning this clone itself: The antigen remains unidentified.

Produced via immunoSEQ multiplex PCR; TCRdb's table is partial and in-frame only. Here the sample spans 70,000 or so clones, roughly 84% being singletons. Notes on the study in general: Tumor-associated clones in the blood of durable-benefit patients grew more at 3 weeks.

Germline CDR1 and CDR2: SNHLY and FYNNEI. Trimming removed 5 bases at V and 3 bases at J, with 11 bases between. The CDR3 consists of 14 residues. This material consisted of PBMCs, taken around atezolizumab (anti-PD-L1) treatment. The receptor's source is a man aged 65-85 years with urothelial cancer. V and J are TRBV2 and TRBJ1-5, with D possibly matching TRBD1 (5 bases). CDR3 nucleotide sequence: TGTGCCAGCAGTTCGGACACTGTCAATCAGCCCCAGCATTTT. Residues: CASSSDTVNQPQHF.